The source of this T cell receptor beta chain is a study of T cell responses to AZD1222 COVID-19 vaccine. Study-wide results and caveats: Baseline seropositivity characterized only six AZD1222 recipients. Donors skewed white British and female; clonal diversity was possibly underestimated.

Germline V gene sequence: CDR1 SGHKS, CDR2 YYEKEE (reference sequence). This CDR3 is 17 amino acids long. V shed 5 bases and J 3 bases; nucleotides not matched to a gene: 12. Some clones are missing from TCRdb's copy, which holds only in-frame ones; the method was immunoSEQ multiplex PCR. The profile covers approximately 150,000 clones, with 85% to 90% appearing a single time and about 1.5% taken by the ten largest. Comments on this clone: Its specificity is not known.

The sample was peripheral blood, taken on day 0 of AZD1222 vaccination. The rearrangement joins TRBV5-5 to TRBJ2-1, with TRBD2 identical over 9 bases. This receptor was obtained from an adult in good health. CDR3 sequence reads: CASSPGLATFFYNEQFF. The CDR3 region has the DNA TGTGCCAGCAGTCCGGGACTAGCTACGTTCTTCTACAATGAGCAGTTCTTC.